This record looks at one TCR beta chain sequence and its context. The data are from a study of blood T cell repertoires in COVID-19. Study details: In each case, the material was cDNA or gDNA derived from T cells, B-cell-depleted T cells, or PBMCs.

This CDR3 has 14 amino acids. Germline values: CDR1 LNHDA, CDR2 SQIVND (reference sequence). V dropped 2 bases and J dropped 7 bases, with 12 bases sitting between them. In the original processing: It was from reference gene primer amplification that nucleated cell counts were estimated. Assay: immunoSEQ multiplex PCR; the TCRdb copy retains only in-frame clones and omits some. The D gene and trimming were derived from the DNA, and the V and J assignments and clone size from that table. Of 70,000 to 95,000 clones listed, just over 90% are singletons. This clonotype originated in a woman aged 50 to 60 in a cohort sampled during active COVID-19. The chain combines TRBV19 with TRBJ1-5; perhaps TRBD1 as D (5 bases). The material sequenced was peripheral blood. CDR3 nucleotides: TGTGCCAGTAGTATACCTGGGGGGAGGCAGCCCCAGCATTTT. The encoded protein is CASSIPGGRQPQHF.